This T cell receptor beta chain emerged from a study of shared clonotypes between healthy human individuals. About the research overall: Researchers assigned three CD4 naive, three CD4 memory, two CD8 naive and one CD8 memory plate to each donor.

General study findings and limits: In the sorted subsets, rarefaction showed sequencing was incomplete despite large depth.

Germline V gene lookup returns CDR1 KGHSH and CDR2 LQKENI. The junction had 8 bases not matched to a gene; V was cut back by 3 bases and J by 4 bases. The CDR3 is 16 residues long. The study separated CD4+ cells into CD45RA+ naive and CD45RA-negative memory subsets. As concerns this clone: Its antigen is still unknown.

Deep was the level at which the assay was run. Some clones are missing from TCRdb's copy, which holds only in-frame ones; the method was immunoSEQ multiplex PCR. The sample records fewer than 1.6 million clones, about 98.5% being singletons. The V gene is TRBV18, the J gene TRBJ1-2, with TRBD1 matching 10 bases. The sequenced material came from naive CD4+ T cells sorted from blood. Specified subset: CD45RA+ positively selected. This TCR was recovered from a man aged 25 to 45 in good health. The CDR3 DNA reads as TGTGCCAGCTCACCGACAGGGGGCGGAAAAAGCTATGGCTACACCTTC. Translating gives CASSPTGGGKSYGYTF.